The 15 T cell receptor beta chains listed next were all sequenced from one sample in a study of response to subunit inactivated influenza vaccine (dated by TCRdb to the late 2010s). Library preparation was by RT-PCR. TCRdb shows the sequencer as Illumina HiSeq 2500. TCRdb took the public reads, trimmed them with fastp at Q25, ran MiXCR for clone calling and kept in-frame beta chains. Rows with a matching CDR3 protein are joined into one entry that keeps the most common DNA and genes. The table for this sample lists some 600,000 distinct CDR3 sequences; approximately 14% of them were counted only once. 6.5% to 8% of the sample is in the top ten clones. The sequencing used PBMCs from blood, collected 14 to 15 days before vaccination. Source of these receptors: a man between 50 and 59 years old who received an inactivated influenza vaccine. Donor details come from another sample of the same person, matched by shared clones.

The rearrangement uses TRBV7-9 and TRBJ2-3; TRBD1 is a possible D gene (6 bases). The germline V gene has CDR1 SEHNR and CDR2 FQNEAQ (reference sequence). V lost 2 bases, J lost 7 bases, and 13 bases lay in between. The CDR3 is 14 amino acids. The CDR3: CASSLSFGGNTQYF. DNA of the CDR3: TGTGCCAGCAGCTTATCTTTTGGGGGCAATACGCAGTATTTT.

V gene TRBV12-5 combines with J gene TRBJ2-1; tentatively, D is TRBD1 or TRBD2 (5 bases each). V was pared by 2 bases and J by 6 bases, with 17 bases between. Germline V gene data show CDR1 as LGHNT and CDR2 as FRNRAP. The CDR3 runs to 16 residues. The chain's CDR3 is CASGLRGTPEGNEQFF. In DNA form, the CDR3 reads TGTGCTAGTGGTTTGCGAGGGACGCCTGAAGGCAATGAGCAGTTCTTC.

There are many counts of this clonotype. This chain connects TRBV7-2 to TRBJ1-5; D might be TRBD1 (6 bases). V gave up 5 bases and J gave up 4 bases, with 15 bases separating them. This CDR3 is built from 15 residues. The germline V gene has CDR1 SGHTA and CDR2 FQGNSA. Here the CDR3 reads CASSPGAGLNQPQHF. The CDR3 DNA sequence: TGTGCCAGCAGCCCAGGGGCGGGGTTAAATCAGCCCCAGCATTTT.

This clonotype was seen a handful of times. The CDR3 spells CASSGLAAYEQYF. Written as DNA, the CDR3 is TGTGCCAGTAGTGGCCTCGCGGCCTACGAGCAGTACTTC. The chain combines TRBV19 with TRBJ2-7; D gene unclear. Germline CDR1 is LNHDA and CDR2 is SQIVND (reference sequence). Between the trimmed V and J ends, which lost 5 bases and 2 bases, there was a span of 10 bases. This CDR3 has 13 residues.

This chain links TRBV5-1 with TRBJ2-3, with unresolved D. V gave up 4 bases and J gave up 4 bases, with 10 bases separating them. The CDR3 is made up of 13 amino acids. In germline, CDR1 is SGHRS, CDR2 YFSETQ. The CDR3 DNA reads TGCGCCAGCAGCAGGCAGTCCGCAGATACGCAGTATTTT. Encoded protein: CASSRQSADTQYF.

This clonotype was detected a few times. The chain is built from TRBV5-1 and TRBJ2-1; a possible D gene is TRBD2 (7 bases). CDR1 and CDR2 from the germline V gene are SGHRS and YFSETQ. CDR3 length equals 15 residues. V was pared by 2 bases and J by 8 bases, with 17 bases between. CDR3: CASSFQGGAVDEQFF. The CDR3, as DNA: TGCGCCAGCAGCTTTCAAGGGGGGGCGGTTGATGAGCAGTTCTTC.

This clonotype has more than one count but fewer than ten. The chain uses TRBV3-1 and TRBJ1-2; D is uncertain. Germline V gene data show CDR1 as LGHDT and CDR2 as YNNKEL (reference sequence). The CDR3 covers 13 residues. The V and J ends lost 3 bases and 10 bases respectively, with 15 bases between them. Here the CDR3 DNA reads TGTGCCAGCAGCCATTCGGACCGCGGCTCCTACACCTTC. Translation gives CASSHSDRGSYTF. Full variable domain (remainder filled in from reference TRBV3-1 and TRBJ1-2): DTAVSQTPKYLVTQMGNDKSIKCEQNLGHDTMYWYKQDSKKFLKIMFSYNNKELIINETVPNRFSPKSPDKAHLNLHINSLELGDSAVYFCASSHSDRGSYTFGSGTRLTVV.

This clonotype was picked up a small number of times. The gene calls are TRBV20-1 and TRBJ2-1; D gene uncertain. Germline assignment: CDR1 DFQATT and CDR2 SNEGSKA (reference sequence). V lost 5 bases and J 4 bases, leaving 21 bases between the germline ends. The CDR3 is made up of 16 amino acids. CDR3 in amino acids: CSAPSRDGPWYNEQFF. CDR3 in DNA: TGCAGTGCTCCATCCCGAGACGGACCGTGGTACAATGAGCAGTTCTTC.

The chain is built from TRBV11-2 and TRBJ1-1; no definite D call. Germline lookup yields CDR1 SGHAT and CDR2 FQNNGV. CDR3 size: 15 residues. The V end was cut by 3 bases, the J end by 4 bases, with 15 bases between. The CDR3 bases are TGTGCCAGCAGCTTGGCGTTCGTTCGGGGCACTGAAGCTTTCTTT. Translation: CASSLAFVRGTEAFF.

The rearrangement links TRBV4-1 to TRBJ2-3, with 8 bases lining up with TRBD2. The trim removed 1 base at V and 6 bases at J, leaving 9 bases unmatched. CDR3 length: 16 residues. Germline-derived CDR1 and CDR2 are MGHRA and YSYEKL. In DNA form, the CDR3 reads TGCGCCAGCAGCCAAGGTCTAGCGGGTCCTTTGGATACGCAGTATTTT. This gives the protein CASSQGLAGPLDTQYF.

In its sample, this clonotype was seen a few times. The rearrangement joins TRBV7-9 to TRBJ2-3; D possibly corresponds to TRBD2 (6 bases). The germline V gene has CDR1 SEHNR and CDR2 FQNEAQ (reference sequence). The V and J ends lost 5 bases and 0 bases respectively, with 12 bases between them. The CDR3 spans 15 residues. The CDR3 here is CASSTRGLSTDTQYF. In DNA, the CDR3 is TGTGCCAGCAGCACCCGGGGACTGAGCACAGATACGCAGTATTTT.

This clonotype has only one observation. This sequence joins TRBV3-1 and TRBJ2-4; D not certain. In germline, CDR1 is LGHDT, CDR2 YNNKEL (reference sequence). The V and J ends lost 1 base and 3 bases respectively, with 31 bases between them. The CDR3 has 22 amino acids. The CDR3 coding sequence is TGTGCCAGCAGCCAAGTTTTGCCCCAGGCTAGATCAACCCCCCTAAACAAAAACATTCAGTACTTC. Translating gives CASSQVLPQARSTPLNKNIQYF.

The J gene is TRBJ1-1, the V gene TRBV5-1, with D possibly matching TRBD1 (6 bases). CDR3 size: 14 residues. Germline CDR1 and CDR2: SGHRS and YFSETQ. Trimming removed 6 bases at V and 4 bases at J, with 16 bases between. In DNA form, the CDR3 reads TGCGCCAGCAACGCCGCAGGGGTTGGCACTGAAGCTTTCTTT. Translated: CASNAAGVGTEAFF.

This clonotype was picked up a small number of times. The chain links TRBV14 to TRBJ1-5, with D hard to call. The CDR3 totals 16 residues. With 1 base removed from V and 2 bases from J, the gap between germline ends came to 12 bases. Germline V gives CDR1 SGHDN, CDR2 FVKESK. The CDR3 protein is CASSQGSPGGNQPQHF. The CDR3 region has the DNA TGTGCCAGCAGCCAAGGTAGCCCCGGCGGCAATCAGCCCCAGCATTTT.

This clonotype was counted ten times or more. The chain recombines TRBV3-1 with TRBJ1-2; 9 nucleotides agree with TRBD1. This CDR3 contains 14 residues. Germline CDR1 LGHDT, CDR2 YNNKEL (reference sequence). Trimming removed 4 bases from V and 7 bases from J; junction bases left unmatched: 7. CDR3: CASSLVTGGSGYTF. As DNA, the CDR3 is TGTGCCAGCAGCCTTGTAACAGGGGGCTCTGGCTACACCTTC.